A selection of T cell receptor beta chains follows, all from one sample in a study of T cells after posttransplantation cyclophosphamide. TCRdb's copy holds only in-frame clones and misses some; the assay was immunoSEQ multiplex PCR. The table lists tens of thousands of clones, with no singletons. Material: PBMCs. These receptors were obtained from a man in his forties or fifties in good health, CMV-negative, and a related stem cell transplant donor. The CDR3 runs from the conserved cysteine through the conserved F or W. The D gene is left open where the match is weak. Some rows have no size entry. The others give once, few or many, or a class for an expanded clone.

CDR3	DNA	size	D	J	V
CATADSGVSQPQHF	TGTGCCACCGCCGACTCCGGGGTTAGTCAGCCCCAGCATTTT	many	-	TRBJ1-5	TRBV19
CASSLALGQNYGYTF	TGTGCCAGCAGCTTGGCCCTGGGACAGAACTATGGCTACACCTTC	many	TRBD1	TRBJ1-2	TRBV5-5
CASSPRTDMNTEAFF	TGTGCCAGCTCACCACGTACAGACATGAACACTGAAGCTTTCTTT	many	-	TRBJ1-1	TRBV18
CASSPTDRVDNQPQHF	TGTGCCAGCAGTCCCACGGACAGGGTTGACAATCAGCCCCAGCATTTT	many	TRBD1	TRBJ1-5	TRBV27
CASSQGLAGGNEQFF	TGCGCCAGCAGCCAGGGACTAGCGGGGGGGAATGAGCAGTTCTTC	many	TRBD2	TRBJ2-1	TRBV5-1
CASSYSLNRDTQYF	TGTGCCAGCAGTTACTCGTTGAACCGGGATACGCAGTATTTT	-	-	TRBJ2-3	TRBV6-6
CASSREVPDTQYF	TGTGCCAGCAGCCGGGAGGTCCCAGATACGCAGTATTTT	-	TRBD2	TRBJ2-3	TRBV7-8
CASSVGGRAHNEQFF	TGTGCCAGCAGCGTTGGTGGGAGGGCTCACAATGAGCAGTTCTTC	-	TRBD2	TRBJ2-1	TRBV9
CASSLGLGPTGELFF	TGTGCCAGCAGCTTGGGACTAGGACCGACCGGGGAGCTGTTTTTT	-	-	TRBJ2-2	TRBV5-5
CASSRTGQNLNEQFF	TGTGCCAGCAGCCGGACAGGGCAAAACCTAAATGAGCAGTTCTTC	many	TRBD1	TRBJ2-1	TRBV5-6
CSVVRSLGTDTQYF	TGCAGCGTTGTCCGTTCCTTAGGCACAGATACGCAGTATTTT	few	-	TRBJ2-3	TRBV29-1
CASSPRTVTNTGELFF	TGTGCCAGCAGCCCCCGGACAGTAACGAACACCGGGGAGCTGTTTTTT	few	-	TRBJ2-2	TRBV11-2
CASSYGDTSYEQFF	TGTGCCAGCAGTTACGGGGATACTAGTTATGAGCAGTTCTTC	many	-	TRBJ2-1	TRBV6-6
CASSLAQGRINQPQHF	TGTGCCAGCAGCTTGGCCCAGGGGAGAATCAATCAGCCCCAGCATTTT	many	-	TRBJ1-5	TRBV5-5